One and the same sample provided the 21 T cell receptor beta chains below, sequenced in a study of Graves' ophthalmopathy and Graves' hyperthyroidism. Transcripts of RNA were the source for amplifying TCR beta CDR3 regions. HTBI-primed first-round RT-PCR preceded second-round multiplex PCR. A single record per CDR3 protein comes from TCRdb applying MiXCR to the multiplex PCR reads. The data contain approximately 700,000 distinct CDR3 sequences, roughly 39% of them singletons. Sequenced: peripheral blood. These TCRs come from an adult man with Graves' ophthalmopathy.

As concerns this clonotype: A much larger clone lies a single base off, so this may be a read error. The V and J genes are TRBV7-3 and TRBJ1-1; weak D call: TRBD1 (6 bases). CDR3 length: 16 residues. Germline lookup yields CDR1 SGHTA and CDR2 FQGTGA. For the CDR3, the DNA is TGTGCCAGCAGCTTGTTTTGGGGGGCGCGGAACACTCAAGCTTTCTTT. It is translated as CASSLFWGARNTQAFF.

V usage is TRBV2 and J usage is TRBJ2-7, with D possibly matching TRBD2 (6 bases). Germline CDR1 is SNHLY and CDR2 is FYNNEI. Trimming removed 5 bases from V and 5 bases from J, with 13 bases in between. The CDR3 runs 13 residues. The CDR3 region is CASSLGTSNEQYF. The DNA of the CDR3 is TGTGCCAGCAGTTTGGGGACTTCCAACGAGCAGTACTTC.

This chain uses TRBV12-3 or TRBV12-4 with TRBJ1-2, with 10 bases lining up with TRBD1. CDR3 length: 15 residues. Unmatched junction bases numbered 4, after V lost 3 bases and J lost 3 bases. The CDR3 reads CASSFGTGDDYGYTF. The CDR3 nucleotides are TGTGCCAGCAGTTTCGGGACAGGGGATGACTATGGCTACACCTTC.

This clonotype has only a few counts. The CDR3 loop reads CASSLARETQHF. Here the CDR3 DNA reads TGTGCCAGCAGTTTAGCGCGCGAGACCCAGCATTTT. The chain carries TRBV12-3 or TRBV12-4 and TRBJ1-5, with D hard to call. CDR3 length: 12 residues. Trimming cost V 0 bases and J 11 bases, with 8 bases left between them.

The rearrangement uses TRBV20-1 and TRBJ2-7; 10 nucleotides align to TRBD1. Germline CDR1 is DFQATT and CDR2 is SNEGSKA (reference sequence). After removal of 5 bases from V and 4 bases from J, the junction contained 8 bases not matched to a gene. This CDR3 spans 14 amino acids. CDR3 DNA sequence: TGCAGTGCTCGCCGGACAGGGGGTTTGTACGAGCAGTACTTC. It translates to CSARRTGGLYEQYF.

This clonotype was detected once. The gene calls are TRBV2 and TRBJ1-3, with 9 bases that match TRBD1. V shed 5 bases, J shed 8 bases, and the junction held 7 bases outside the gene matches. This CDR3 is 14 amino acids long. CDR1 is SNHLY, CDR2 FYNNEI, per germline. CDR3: CASSYIRTGDTIYF. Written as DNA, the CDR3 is TGTGCCAGCAGTTACATCAGGACAGGGGACACCATATATTTT.

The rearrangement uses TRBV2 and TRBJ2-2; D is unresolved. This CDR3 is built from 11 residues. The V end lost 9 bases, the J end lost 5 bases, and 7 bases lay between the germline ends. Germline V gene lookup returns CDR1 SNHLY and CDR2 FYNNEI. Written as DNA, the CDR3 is TGTGCCAGTGGGCCTACCGGGGAGCTGTTTTTT. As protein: CASGPTGELFF.

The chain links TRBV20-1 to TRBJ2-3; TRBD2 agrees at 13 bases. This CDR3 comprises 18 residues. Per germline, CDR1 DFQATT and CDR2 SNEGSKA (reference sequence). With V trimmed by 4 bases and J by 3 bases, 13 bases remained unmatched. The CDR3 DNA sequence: TGCAGTGCTATCGGGGGGTCGTTGGGACTAGCGGGGACAGATACGCAGTATTTT. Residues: CSAIGGSLGLAGTDTQYF.

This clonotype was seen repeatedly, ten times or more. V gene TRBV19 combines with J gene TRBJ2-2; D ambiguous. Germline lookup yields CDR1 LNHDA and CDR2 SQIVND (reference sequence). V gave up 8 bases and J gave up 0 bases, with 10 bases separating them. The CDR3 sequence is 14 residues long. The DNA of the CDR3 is TGTGCCAGTGAGACGCCTTCGAACACCGGGGAGCTGTTTTTT. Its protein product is CASETPSNTGELFF.

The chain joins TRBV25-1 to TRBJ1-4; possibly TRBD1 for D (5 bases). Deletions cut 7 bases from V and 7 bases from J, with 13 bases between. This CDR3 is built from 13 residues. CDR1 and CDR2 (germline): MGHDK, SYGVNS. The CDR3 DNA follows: TGTGCCAGCACCGAAGGGGCGCGTGAAAAACTGTTTTTT. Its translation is CASTEGAREKLFF.

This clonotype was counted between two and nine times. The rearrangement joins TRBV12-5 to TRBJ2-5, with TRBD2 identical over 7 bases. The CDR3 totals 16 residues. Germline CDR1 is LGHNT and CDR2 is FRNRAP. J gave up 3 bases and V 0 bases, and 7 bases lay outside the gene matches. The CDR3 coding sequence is TGTGCTAGTGGTTTGGTACAGTGGGGGGGGGAAGAGACCCAGTACTTC. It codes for CASGLVQWGGEETQYF.

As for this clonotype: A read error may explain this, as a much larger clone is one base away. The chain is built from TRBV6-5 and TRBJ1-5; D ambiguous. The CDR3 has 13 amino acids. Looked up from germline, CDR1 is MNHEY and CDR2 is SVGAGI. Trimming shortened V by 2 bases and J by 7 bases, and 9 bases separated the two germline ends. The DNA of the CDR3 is TGTGCCAGCAGTTACGAGTGTAGCCAGCCCCAGCATTTT. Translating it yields CASSYECSQPQHF.

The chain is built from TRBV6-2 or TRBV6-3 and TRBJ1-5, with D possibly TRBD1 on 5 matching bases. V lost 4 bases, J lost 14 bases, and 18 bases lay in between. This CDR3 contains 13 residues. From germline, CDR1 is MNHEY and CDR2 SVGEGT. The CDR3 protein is CASSSDTGGYEHF. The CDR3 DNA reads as TGTGCCAGCAGTTCGGACACGGGCGGCTACGAGCATTTT.

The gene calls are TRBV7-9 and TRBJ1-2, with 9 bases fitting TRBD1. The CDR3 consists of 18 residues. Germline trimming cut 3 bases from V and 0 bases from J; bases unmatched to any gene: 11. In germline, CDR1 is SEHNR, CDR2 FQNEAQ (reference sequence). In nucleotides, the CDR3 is TGTGCCAGCAGCTTCACCGGGACAGGGTTTTTGTCTAACTATGGCTACACCTTC. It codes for CASSFTGTGFLSNYGYTF.

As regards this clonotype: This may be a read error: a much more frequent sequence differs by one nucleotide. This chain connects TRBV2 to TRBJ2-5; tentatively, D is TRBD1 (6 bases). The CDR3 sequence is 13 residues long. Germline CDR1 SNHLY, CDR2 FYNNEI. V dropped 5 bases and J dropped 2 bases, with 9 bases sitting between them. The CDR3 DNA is TGTGCCAGCAGTCAGGGGAGACAAGAGACCCAGTACTTC. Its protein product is CASSQGRQETQYF.

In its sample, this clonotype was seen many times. CDR3 residues: CASSLSGAGANYGYTF. For the CDR3, the DNA is TGTGCCAGCAGCTTAAGCGGGGCAGGGGCGAACTATGGCTACACCTTC. This sequence joins TRBV11-2 and TRBJ1-2; maybe TRBD1 (6 bases). This CDR3 has 16 amino acids. V was clipped by 2 bases and J by 2 bases, with 15 bases between them. Germline-derived CDR1 and CDR2 are SGHAT and FQNNGV.

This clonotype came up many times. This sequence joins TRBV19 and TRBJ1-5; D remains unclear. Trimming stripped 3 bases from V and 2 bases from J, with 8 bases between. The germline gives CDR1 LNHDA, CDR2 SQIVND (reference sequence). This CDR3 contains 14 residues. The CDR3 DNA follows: TGTGCCAGTAGTATCCGGCGGGGCAATCAGCCCCAGCATTTT. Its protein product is CASSIRRGNQPQHF.

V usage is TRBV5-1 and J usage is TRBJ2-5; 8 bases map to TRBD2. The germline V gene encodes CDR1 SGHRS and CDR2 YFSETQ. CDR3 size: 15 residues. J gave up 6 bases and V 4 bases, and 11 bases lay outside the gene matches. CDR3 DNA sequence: TGCGCCAGCAGCGCCGGGAGTAGCGGGGTTCAGACCCAGTACTTC. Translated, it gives CASSAGSSGVQTQYF.

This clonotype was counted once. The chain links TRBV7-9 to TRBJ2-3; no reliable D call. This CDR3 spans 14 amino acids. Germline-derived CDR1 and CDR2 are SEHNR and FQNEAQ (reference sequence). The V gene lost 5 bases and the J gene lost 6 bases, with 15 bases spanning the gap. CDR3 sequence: CASSPRPLVDTQYF. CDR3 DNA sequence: TGTGCCAGCAGCCCAAGACCTCTAGTGGATACGCAGTATTTT.

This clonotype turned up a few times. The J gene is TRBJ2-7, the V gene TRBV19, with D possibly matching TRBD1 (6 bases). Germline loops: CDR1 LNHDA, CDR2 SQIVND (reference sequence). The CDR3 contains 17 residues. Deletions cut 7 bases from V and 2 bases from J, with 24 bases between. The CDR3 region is CASTPQGGGDRTYEQYF. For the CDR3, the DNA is TGTGCCAGTACCCCTCAAGGTGGGGGCGATCGGACCTACGAGCAGTACTTC.

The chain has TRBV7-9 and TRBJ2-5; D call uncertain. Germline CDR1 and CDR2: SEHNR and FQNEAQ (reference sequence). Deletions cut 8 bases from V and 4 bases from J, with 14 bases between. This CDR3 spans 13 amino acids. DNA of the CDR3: TGTGCCAGCTCACCACAGATGCGAGAGACCCAGTACTTC. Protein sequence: CASSPQMRETQYF.